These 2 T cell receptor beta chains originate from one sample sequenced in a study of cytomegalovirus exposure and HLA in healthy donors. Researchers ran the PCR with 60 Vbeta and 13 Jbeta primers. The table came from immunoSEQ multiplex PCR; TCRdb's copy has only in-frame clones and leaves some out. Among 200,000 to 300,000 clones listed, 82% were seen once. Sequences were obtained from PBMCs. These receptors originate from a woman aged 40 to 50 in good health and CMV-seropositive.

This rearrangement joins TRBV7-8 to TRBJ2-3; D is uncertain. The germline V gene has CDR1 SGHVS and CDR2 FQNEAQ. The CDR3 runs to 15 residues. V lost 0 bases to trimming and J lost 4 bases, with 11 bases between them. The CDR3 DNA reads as TGTGCCAGCAGCTTAGCGCCGGTGCCCTCAGATACGCAGTATTTT. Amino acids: CASSLAPVPSDTQYF.

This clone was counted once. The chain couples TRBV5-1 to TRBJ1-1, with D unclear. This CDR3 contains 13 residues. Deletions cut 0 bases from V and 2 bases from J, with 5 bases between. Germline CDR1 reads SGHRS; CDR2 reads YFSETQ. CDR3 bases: TGCGCCAGCAGCTTGGGACTTAACACTGAAGCTTTCTTT. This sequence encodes CASSLGLNTEAFF.